This T cell receptor beta chain emerged from a study of T-cell reconstitution after alpha-beta-depleted transplantation in children. Germline lookup yields CDR1 SGHTA and CDR2 FQGNSA. V was cut by 2 bases and J by 0 bases, with 8 bases left in between. The CDR3 spans 15 residues. Preparation of the TCRbeta library used unique molecular identifiers. TCRdb reanalysed the PCR reads using MiXCR and keeps one entry per CDR3 protein. The sample holds hundreds of thousands of distinct CDR3 sequences, around 16% seen once. This clonotype was seen more than once but under ten times. The receptor was isolated from a human donor who donated a stem cell graft to a child with acute myeloid leukemia. This sample comprised PBMCs from the stem cell graft donor, obtained from the stem cell graft. The V gene is TRBV7-2, the J gene TRBJ2-1; a possible D gene is TRBD2 (5 bases). CDR3 region: CASSLNGNSYNEQFF. In DNA, the CDR3 is TGTGCCAGCAGCTTAAACGGGAACTCCTACAATGAGCAGTTCTTC.